This TCR beta chain is drawn from a study of T cell repertoires in cytomegalovirus infection. TCRdb re-analysed the reads in MiXCR, keeping a single row per CDR3 protein. The data contain hundreds of thousands of distinct CDR3 sequences, 15% to 20% of them singletons. This clonotype has ten or more counts. Material for sequencing was PBMCs. The clonotype originates from a human donor in good health (CMV status not recorded). Some clones in this sample may be carry-over from other donors' samples.

The CDR3 DNA follows: TGTGCCAGCAGCTTAGGAGCTAGCGGATTAGAGCAGTTCTTC. Its translation: CASSLGASGLEQFF. The chain is built from TRBV7-6 and TRBJ2-1; the match to TRBD2 covers 7 bases. The ends lost 1 base at V and 10 bases at J; junction bases unmatched: 7. Germline V gene data show CDR1 as SGHVS and CDR2 as FNYEAQ. The CDR3 length is 14 residues.